This is a list of T cell receptor beta chains from one sample in a study of T cells in Graves' hyperthyroidism and ophthalmopathy. TCRdb re-derived calls from the multiplex PCR reads in MiXCR, one entry per CDR3 protein. The sample records approximately 500,000 distinct CDR3 sequences, around 42% being singletons. The material sequenced was peripheral blood or thyroid tissue (not recorded which). Every receptor here comes from a woman aged 18-30 years with Graves' hyperthyroidism. The CDR3 runs from the conserved cysteine through the conserved F or W. The order of the fields is V gene, clone size, CDR3 length, D gene, CDR3 protein. D genes are given only for firm matches. Where a row states a size, it is once, few, many or the class of an expanded clone; other rows omit it.

>TRBV9|.|16|TRBD1
CASSVGGQGATYEQYF
>TRBV7-8|.|12|.
CASSEQAREQYF
>TRBV4-3|many|16|TRBD2
CASSHDLAGGGGELFF
>TRBV10-2|.|12|.
CASRAGLKTQYF
>TRBV10-3|.|16|.
CAISASGRSANYGYTF
>TRBV15|.|17|TRBD1
CATSRTPPDRVLTEAFF
>TRBV2|.|13|.
CASGGAGNQPQHF
>TRBV29-1|.|14|.
CSQGGTPASSPLHF
>TRBV5-1|many|14|.
CASTQGSGPTEAFF
>TRBV12-3/TRBV12-4|many|14|.
CASSYQERTGELFF
>TRBV20-1|many|12|TRBD1
CSGQGATYEQYF
>TRBV20-1|many|19|TRBD2
CSASLGIAGGPVYPYEQYF
>TRBV24-1|many|13|.
CATSDSSSYEQYF
>TRBV6-5|.|16|.
CASRQVEFWGSYEQYF
>TRBV27|.|17|TRBD1
CASKRPRDRGPDGGYTF
>TRBV29-1|.|12|TRBD1
CSYTGGAGNEHF
>TRBV12-3/TRBV12-4|.|16|TRBD1
CASSPRQGDLGNTIYF
>TRBV9|many|12|.
CASSAARDGYTF
>TRBV12-3/TRBV12-4|many|13|.
CATLGLQNTEAFF
>TRBV29-1|many|18|.
CSVESQEAEYQSLYGYTF
>TRBV20-1|.|16|TRBD2
CSARDRRREGVDEQYF
>TRBV20-1|many|12|.
CSARVGYDEQYF
>TRBV20-1|.|16|.
CSASETVSGDSYEQYF
>TRBV15|many|17|TRBD1
CATSSGQGAYGANVLTF
>TRBV7-9|many|17|TRBD2
CASSFPGLAGVYHEQYF
>TRBV7-9|.|11|.
CASSSRYMQYF
>TRBV29-1|.|12|.
CSVGGSNTEAFF
>TRBV29-1|.|12|.
CSVRGGTNEAFF
>TRBV6-6|.|14|TRBD2
CASSQTSGTETQYF
>TRBV5-1|.|13|.
CASSPDINQSQHF
>TRBV5-1|many|14|TRBD2
CASSPRAGGETQYF
>TRBV7-9|.|18|TRBD2
CASSRNLLAGEGEETQYF
>TRBV7-9|many|16|.
CASSPPWGDYGYTIYF
>TRBV20-1|.|23|.
CSASPQGAGQPQHFAGDQETQYF
>TRBV11-3|many|13|.
CASSDRTNEKLFF
>TRBV27|many|13|.
CASSLSGSTEAFF
>TRBV7-2|.|15|.
CASSPLVGRGGEQFF
>TRBV20-1|.|16|TRBD2
CSARDLKRETTGELYF
>TRBV19|many|15|TRBD1
CASSPNRGLGQPQHF
>TRBV20-1|.|13|.
CSARRGSNEKLFF
>TRBV10-3|many|13|.
CAIRGGADQPQHF
>TRBV19|many|13|.
CASRHSGANVLTF
>TRBV18|few|14|.
CASSPGTGTVGAFF
>TRBV24-1|.|16|TRBD2
CATSDLGLAGGNEQYF
>TRBV5-4|.|16|TRBD2
CASSLDLAGAYNEQFF
>TRBV20-1|many|13|TRBD2
CSAIPGLAGEQYF
>TRBV2|many|12|TRBD1
CASSAGGHEQYF